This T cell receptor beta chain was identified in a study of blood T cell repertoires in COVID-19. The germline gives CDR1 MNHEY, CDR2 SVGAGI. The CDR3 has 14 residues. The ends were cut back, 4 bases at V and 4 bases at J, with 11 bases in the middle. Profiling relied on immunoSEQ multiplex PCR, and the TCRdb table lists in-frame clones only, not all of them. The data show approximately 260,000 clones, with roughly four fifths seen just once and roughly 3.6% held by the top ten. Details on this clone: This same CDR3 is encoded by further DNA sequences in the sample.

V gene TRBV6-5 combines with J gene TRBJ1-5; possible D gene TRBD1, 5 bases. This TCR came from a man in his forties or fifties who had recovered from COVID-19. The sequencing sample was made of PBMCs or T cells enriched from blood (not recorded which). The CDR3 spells CASSLSGGNQPQHF. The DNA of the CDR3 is TGTGCCAGCAGTTTGTCCGGGGGTAATCAGCCCCAGCATTTT.